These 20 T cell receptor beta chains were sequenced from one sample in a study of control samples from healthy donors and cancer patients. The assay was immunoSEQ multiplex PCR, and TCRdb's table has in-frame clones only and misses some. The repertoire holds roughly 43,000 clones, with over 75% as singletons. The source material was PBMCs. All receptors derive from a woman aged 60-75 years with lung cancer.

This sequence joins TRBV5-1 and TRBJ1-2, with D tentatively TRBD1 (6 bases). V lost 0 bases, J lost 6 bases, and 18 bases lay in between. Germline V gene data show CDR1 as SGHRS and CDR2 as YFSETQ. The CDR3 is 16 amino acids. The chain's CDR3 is CASSLGGTTGFDGYTF. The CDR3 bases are TGCGCCAGCAGCTTGGGAGGGACAACGGGTTTTGATGGCTACACCTTC. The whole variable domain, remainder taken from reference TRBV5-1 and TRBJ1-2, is KAGVTQTPRYLIKTRGQQVTLSCSPISGHRSVSWYQQTPGQGLQFLFEYFSETQRNKGNFPGRFSGRQFSNSRSEMNVSTLELGDSALYLCASSLGGTTGFDGYTFGSGTRLTVV.

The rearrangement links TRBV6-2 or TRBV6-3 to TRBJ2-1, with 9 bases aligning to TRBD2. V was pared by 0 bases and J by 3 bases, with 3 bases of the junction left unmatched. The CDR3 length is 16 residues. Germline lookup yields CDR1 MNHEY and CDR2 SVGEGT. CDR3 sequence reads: CASSYSLAGSYNEQFF. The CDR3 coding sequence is TGTGCCAGCAGTTACTCCCTAGCGGGAAGCTACAATGAGCAGTTCTTC.

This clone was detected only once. DNA of the CDR3: TGTGCCAGCAGTCTCGCGGAAGAAGCTTTCTTT. It codes for CASSLAEEAFF. The chain joins TRBV2 to TRBJ1-1; D is uncertain. Germline-derived CDR1 and CDR2 are SNHLY and FYNNEI. With 5 bases removed from V and 8 bases from J, the gap between germline ends came to 9 bases. The CDR3 totals 11 residues.

CDR3 region: CAISETGDLTEAFF. The CDR3 DNA sequence: TGTGCCATCAGTGAGACAGGGGACCTCACTGAAGCTTTCTTT. The rearrangement links TRBV10-3 to TRBJ1-1; the match to TRBD1 covers 7 bases. The CDR3 is 14 residues long. Germline CDR1 reads ENHRY; CDR2 reads SYGVKD. The V segment lost 2 bases and the J segment 4 bases; nucleotides outside the gene matches: 4.

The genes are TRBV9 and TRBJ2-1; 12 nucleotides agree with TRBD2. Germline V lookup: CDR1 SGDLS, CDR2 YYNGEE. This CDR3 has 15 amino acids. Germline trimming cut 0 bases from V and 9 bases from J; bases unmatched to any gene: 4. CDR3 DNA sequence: TGTGCCAGCAGCGTAGGGACTAGCGGGGCGGGTGAGCAGTTCTTC. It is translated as CASSVGTSGAGEQFF.

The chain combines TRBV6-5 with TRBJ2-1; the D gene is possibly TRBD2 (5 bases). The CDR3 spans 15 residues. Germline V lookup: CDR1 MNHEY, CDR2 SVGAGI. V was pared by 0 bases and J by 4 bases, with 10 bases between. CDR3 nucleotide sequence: TGTGCCAGCAGTTACTCCCTAGAGGGTTACAATGAGCAGTTCTTC. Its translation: CASSYSLEGYNEQFF.

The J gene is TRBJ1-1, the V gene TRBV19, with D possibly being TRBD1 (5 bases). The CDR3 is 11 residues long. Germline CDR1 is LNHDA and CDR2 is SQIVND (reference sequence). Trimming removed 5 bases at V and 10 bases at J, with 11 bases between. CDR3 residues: CASSDSRGAFF. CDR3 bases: TGTGCCAGTAGTGACAGCCGGGGAGCTTTCTTT.

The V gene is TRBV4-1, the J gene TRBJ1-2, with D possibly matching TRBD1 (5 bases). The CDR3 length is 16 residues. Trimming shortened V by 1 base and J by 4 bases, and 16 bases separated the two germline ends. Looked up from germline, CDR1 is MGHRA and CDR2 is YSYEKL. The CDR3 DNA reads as TGCGCCAGCAGCCAAGTATTAGCTCCTACAGGCTATGGCTACACCTTC. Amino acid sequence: CASSQVLAPTGYGYTF.

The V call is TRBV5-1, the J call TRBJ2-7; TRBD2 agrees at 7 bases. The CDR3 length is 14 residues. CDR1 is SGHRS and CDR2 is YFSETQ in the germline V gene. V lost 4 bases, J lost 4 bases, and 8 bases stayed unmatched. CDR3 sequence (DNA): TGCGCCAGCAGCACCCTAGCGGAGGTTTACGAGCAGTACTTC. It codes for CASSTLAEVYEQYF.

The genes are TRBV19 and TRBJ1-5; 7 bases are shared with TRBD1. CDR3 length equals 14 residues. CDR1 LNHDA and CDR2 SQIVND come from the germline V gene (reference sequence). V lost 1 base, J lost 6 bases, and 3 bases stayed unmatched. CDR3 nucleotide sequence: TGTGCCAGTAGTATAGGACAGGGCGGTCAGCCCCAGCATTTT. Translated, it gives CASSIGQGGQPQHF.

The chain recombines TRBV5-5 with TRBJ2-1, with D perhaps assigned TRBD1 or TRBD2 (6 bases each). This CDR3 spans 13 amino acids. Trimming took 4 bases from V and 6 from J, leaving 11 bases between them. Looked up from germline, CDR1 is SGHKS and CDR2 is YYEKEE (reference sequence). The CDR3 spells CASSLGGSNEQFF. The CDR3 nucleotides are TGTGCCAGCAGCCTGGGGGGCAGCAATGAGCAGTTCTTC.

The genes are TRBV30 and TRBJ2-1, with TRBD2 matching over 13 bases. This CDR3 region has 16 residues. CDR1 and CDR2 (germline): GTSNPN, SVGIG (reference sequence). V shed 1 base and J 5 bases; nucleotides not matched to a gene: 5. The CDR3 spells CAWSGETSGRDNEQFF. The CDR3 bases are TGTGCCTGGAGTGGCGAAACTAGCGGGAGGGACAATGAGCAGTTCTTC.

Here the CDR3 reads CASSEGSGLGETQYF. The CDR3 nucleotides are TGTGCCAGCAGTGAGGGCAGCGGACTTGGAGAGACCCAGTACTTC. The chain couples TRBV2 to TRBJ2-5; D may be TRBD2 (5 bases). This CDR3 has 15 residues. Trimming shortened V by 3 bases and J by 4 bases, and 15 bases separated the two germline ends. Germline CDR1 and CDR2: SNHLY and FYNNEI.

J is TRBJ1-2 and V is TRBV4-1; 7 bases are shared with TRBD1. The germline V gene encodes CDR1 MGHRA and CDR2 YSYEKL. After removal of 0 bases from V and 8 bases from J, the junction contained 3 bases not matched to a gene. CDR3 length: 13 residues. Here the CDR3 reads CASSQDGDRGYTF. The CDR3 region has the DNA TGCGCCAGCAGCCAAGATGGGGACAGAGGCTACACCTTC.

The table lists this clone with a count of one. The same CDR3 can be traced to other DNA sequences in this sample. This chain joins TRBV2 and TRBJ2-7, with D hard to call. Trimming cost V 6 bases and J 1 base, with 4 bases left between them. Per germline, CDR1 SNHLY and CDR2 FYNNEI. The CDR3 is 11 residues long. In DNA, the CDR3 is TGTGCCAGCAGCGTGTCCTACGAGCAGTACTTC. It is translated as CASSVSYEQYF.

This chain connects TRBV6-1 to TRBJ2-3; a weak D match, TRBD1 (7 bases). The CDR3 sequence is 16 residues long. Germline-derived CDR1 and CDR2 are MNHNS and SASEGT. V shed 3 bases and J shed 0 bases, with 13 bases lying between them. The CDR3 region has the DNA TGTGCCAGCAGTGACAGGGGGGTTTTGAGCACAGATACGCAGTATTTT. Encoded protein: CASSDRGVLSTDTQYF.

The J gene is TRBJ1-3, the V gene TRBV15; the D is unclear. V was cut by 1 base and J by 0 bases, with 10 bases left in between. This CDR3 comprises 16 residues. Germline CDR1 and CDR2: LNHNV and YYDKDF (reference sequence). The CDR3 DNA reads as TGTGCCACCAGCAGAGTCTACACAAGCTCTGGAAACACCATATATTTT. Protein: CATSRVYTSSGNTIYF.

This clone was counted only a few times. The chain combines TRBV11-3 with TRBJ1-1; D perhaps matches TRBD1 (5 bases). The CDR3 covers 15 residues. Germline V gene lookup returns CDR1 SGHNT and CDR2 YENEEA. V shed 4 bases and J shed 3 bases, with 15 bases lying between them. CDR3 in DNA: TGTGCCAGCAGCTCTACTCAGGGTGGTTACACTGAAGCTTTCTTT. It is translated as CASSSTQGGYTEAFF.

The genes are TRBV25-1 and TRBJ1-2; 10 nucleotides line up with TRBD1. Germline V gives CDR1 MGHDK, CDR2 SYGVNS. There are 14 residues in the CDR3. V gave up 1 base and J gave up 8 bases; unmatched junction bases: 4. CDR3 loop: CASSEFDRGRGYTF. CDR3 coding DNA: TGTGCCAGCAGTGAATTCGACAGGGGGCGGGGCTACACCTTC.

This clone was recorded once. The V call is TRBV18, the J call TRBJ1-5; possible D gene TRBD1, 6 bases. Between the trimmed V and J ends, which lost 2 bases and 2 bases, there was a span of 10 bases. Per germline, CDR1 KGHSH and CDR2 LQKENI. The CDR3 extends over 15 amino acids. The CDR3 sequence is CASSPENRGNQPQHF. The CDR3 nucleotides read TGTGCCAGCTCACCAGAGAACAGGGGCAATCAGCCCCAGCATTTT.